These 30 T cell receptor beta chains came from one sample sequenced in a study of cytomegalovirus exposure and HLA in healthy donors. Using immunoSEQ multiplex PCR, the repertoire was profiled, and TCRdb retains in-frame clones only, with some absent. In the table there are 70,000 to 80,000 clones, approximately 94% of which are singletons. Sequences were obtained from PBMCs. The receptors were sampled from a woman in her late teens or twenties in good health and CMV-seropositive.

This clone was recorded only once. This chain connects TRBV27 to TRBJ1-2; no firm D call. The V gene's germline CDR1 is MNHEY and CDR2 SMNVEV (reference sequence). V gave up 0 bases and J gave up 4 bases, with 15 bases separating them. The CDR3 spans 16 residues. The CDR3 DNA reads TGTGCCAGCAGTTTATCGGAACTCTCCCGCGGCTATGGCTACACCTTC. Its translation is CASSLSELSRGYGYTF.

CDR3 nucleotide sequence: TGCAGCGTTGTAGAGCGGGGACTAGCGGGCAGCTACAATGAGCAGTTCTTC. Its protein product is CSVVERGLAGSYNEQFF. This chain connects TRBV29-1 to TRBJ2-1; 12 bases are shared with TRBD2. The CDR3 sequence is 17 residues long. Looked up from germline, CDR1 is SQVTM and CDR2 is ANQGSEA. The junction had 10 bases not matched to a gene; V was cut back by 4 bases and J by 3 bases.

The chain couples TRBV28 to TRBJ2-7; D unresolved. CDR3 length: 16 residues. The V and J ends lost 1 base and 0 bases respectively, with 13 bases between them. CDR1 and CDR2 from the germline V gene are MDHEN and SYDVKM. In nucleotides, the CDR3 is TGTGCCAGCAGTTTATTCCTCCTTAGTAACTCCTACGAGCAGTACTTC. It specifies CASSLFLLSNSYEQYF.

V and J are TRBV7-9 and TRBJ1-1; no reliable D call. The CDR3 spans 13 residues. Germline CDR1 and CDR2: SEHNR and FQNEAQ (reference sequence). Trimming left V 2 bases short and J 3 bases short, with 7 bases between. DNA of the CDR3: TGTGCCAGCAGCTTATTGGGAGACACTGAAGCTTTCTTT. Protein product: CASSLLGDTEAFF.

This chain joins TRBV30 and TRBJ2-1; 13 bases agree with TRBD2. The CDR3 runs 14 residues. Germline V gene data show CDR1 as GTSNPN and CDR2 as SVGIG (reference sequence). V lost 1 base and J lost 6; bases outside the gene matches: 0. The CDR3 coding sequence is TGTGCCTGGAGTGGACTAGCGGGAGGCAATGAGCAGTTCTTC. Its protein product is CAWSGLAGGNEQFF.

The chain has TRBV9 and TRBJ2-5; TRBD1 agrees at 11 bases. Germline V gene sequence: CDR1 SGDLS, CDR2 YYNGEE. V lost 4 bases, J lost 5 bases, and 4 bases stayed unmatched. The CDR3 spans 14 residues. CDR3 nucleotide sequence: TGTGCCAGCAGCCTTGGACAGGGGGCCGAGACCCAGTACTTC. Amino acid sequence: CASSLGQGAETQYF.

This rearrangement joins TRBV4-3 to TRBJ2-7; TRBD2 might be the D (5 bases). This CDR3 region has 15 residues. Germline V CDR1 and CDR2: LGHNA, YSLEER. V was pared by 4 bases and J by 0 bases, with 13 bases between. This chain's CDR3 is CASSRSAGSSYEQYF. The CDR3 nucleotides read TGCGCCAGCAGCCGCTCGGCGGGCAGCTCCTACGAGCAGTACTTC.

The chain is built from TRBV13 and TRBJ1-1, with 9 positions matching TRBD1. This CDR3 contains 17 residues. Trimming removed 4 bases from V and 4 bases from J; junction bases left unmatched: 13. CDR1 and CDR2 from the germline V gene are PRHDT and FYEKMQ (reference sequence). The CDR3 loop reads CASSSSLTTGGATEAFF. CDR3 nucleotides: TGTGCCAGCAGCTCATCACTAACGACAGGGGGGGCCACTGAAGCTTTCTTT.

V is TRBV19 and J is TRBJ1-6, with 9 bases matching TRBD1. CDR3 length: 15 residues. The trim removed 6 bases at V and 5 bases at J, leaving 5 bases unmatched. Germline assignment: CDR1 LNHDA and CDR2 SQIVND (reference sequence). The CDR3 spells CASSFGTGNNSPLHF. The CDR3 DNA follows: TGTGCCAGTAGCTTCGGGACAGGGAATAATTCACCCCTCCACTTT.

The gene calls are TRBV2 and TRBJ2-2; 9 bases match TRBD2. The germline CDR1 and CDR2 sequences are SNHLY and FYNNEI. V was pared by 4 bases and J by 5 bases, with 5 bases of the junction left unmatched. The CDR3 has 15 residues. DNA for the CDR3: TGTGCCAGCAGTGTAGCGGGAGTTAAAACCGGGGAGCTGTTTTTT. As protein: CASSVAGVKTGELFF.

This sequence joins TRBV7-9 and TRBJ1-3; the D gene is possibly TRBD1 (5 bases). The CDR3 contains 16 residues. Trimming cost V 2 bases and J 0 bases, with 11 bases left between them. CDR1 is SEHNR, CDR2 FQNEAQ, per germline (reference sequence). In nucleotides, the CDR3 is TGTGCCAGCAGCTTAATACCCGACAGCTCTGGAAACACCATATATTTT. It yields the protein CASSLIPDSSGNTIYF.

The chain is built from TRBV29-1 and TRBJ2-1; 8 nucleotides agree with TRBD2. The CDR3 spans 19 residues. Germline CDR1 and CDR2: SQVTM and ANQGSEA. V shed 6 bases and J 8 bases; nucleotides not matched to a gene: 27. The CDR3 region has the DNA TGCAGCGTCCGCTCCAGGGGAGGGATGGGGGCGGGAGGTAGCTATGAGCAGTTCTTC. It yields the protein CSVRSRGGMGAGGSYEQFF.

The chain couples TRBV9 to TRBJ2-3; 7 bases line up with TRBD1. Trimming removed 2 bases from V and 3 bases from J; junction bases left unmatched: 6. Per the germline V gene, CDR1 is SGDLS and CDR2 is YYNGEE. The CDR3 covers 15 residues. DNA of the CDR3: TGTGCCAGCAGCGTCGCCGGGACAGAGACAGATACGCAGTATTTT. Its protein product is CASSVAGTETDTQYF.

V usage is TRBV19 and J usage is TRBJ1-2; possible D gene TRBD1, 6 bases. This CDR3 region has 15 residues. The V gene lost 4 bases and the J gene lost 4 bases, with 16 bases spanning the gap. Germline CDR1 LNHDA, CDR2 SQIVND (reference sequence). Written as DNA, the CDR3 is TGTGCCAGTAGTACGCAGCTAAGGACAGTCTATGGCTACACCTTC. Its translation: CASSTQLRTVYGYTF.

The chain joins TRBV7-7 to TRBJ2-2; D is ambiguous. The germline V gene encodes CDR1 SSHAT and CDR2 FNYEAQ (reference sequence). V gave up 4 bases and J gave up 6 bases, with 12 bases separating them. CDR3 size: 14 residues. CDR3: CASSSWAEPGELFF. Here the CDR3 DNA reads TGTGCCAGCAGCTCCTGGGCCGAGCCCGGGGAGCTGTTTTTT.

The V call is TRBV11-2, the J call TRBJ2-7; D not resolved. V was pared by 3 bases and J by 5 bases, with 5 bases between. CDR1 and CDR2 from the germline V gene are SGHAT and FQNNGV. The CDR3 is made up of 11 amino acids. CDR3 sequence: CASSFSNEQYF. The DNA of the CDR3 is TGTGCCAGCAGCTTTAGTAACGAGCAGTACTTC. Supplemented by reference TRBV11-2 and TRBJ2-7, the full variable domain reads EAGVAQSPRYKIIEKRQSVAFWCNPISGHATLYWYQQILGQGPKLLIQFQNNGVVDDSQLPKDRFSAERLKGVDSTLKIQPAKLEDSAVYLCASSFSNEQYFGPGTRLTVT.

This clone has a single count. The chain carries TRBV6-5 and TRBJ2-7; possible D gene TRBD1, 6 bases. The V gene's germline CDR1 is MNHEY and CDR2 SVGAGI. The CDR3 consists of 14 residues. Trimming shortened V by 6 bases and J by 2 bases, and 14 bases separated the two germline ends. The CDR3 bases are TGTGCCAGCAGAAGGACAGAAGAGCCCTACGAGCAGTACTTC. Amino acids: CASRRTEEPYEQYF.

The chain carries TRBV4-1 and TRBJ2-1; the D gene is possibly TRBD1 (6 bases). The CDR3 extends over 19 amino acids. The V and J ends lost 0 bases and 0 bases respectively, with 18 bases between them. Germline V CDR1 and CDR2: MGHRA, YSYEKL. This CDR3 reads CASSQDPGGRVISYNEQFF. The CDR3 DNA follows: TGCGCCAGCAGCCAAGACCCTGGGGGCAGGGTGATCTCCTACAATGAGCAGTTCTTC.

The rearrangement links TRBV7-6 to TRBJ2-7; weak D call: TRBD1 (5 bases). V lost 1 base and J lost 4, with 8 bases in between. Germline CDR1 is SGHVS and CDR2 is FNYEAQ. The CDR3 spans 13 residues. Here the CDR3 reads CASSLGRAYEQYF. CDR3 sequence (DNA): TGTGCCAGCAGCTTAGGCAGGGCGTACGAGCAGTACTTC.

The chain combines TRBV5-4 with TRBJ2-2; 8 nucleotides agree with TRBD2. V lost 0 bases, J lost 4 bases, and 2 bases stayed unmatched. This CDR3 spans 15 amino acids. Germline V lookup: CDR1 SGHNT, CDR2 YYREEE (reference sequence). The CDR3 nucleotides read TGTGCCAGCAGCTTGGTTCGGGAGGGCACCGGGGAGCTGTTTTTT. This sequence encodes CASSLVREGTGELFF.

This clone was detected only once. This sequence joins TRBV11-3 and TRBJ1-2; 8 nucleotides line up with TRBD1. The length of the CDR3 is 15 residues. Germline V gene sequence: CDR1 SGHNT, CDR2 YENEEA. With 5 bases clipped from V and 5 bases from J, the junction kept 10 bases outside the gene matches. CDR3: CASSQGTGLPYGYTF. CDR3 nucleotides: TGTGCCAGCAGCCAGGGGACAGGCCTCCCTTATGGCTACACCTTC.

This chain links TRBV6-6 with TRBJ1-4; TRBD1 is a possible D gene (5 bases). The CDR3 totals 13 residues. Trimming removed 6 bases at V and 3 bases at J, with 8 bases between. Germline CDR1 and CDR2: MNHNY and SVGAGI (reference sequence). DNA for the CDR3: TGTGCCAGCAGCGGGGGGGCTAATGAAAAACTGTTTTTT. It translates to CASSGGANEKLFF.

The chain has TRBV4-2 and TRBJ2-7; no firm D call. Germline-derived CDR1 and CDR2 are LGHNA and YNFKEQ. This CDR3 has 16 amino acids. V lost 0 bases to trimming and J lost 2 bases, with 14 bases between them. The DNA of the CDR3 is TGTGCCAGCAGCCAAGAACGGCACTTAGAGGCCTACGAGCAGTACTTC. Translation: CASSQERHLEAYEQYF.

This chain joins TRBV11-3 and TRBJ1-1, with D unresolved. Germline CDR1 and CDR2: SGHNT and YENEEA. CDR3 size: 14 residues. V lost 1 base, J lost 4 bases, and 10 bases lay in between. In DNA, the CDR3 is TGTGCCAGCAGCTTAGGGGCGGGTCGCACTGAAGCTTTCTTT. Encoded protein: CASSLGAGRTEAFF. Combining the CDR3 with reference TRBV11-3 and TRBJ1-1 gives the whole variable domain EAGVVQSPRYKIIEKKQPVAFWCNPISGHNTLYWYLQNLGQGPELLIRYENEEAVDDSQLPKDRFSAERLKGVDSTLKIQPAELGDSAVYLCASSLGAGRTEAFFGQGTRLTVV.

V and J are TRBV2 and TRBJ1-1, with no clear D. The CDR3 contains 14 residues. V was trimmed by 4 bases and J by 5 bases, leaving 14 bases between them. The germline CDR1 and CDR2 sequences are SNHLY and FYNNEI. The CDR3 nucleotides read TGTGCCAGCAGTGCAATGGCTGGCGGGACTGAAGCTTTCTTT. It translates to CASSAMAGGTEAFF.

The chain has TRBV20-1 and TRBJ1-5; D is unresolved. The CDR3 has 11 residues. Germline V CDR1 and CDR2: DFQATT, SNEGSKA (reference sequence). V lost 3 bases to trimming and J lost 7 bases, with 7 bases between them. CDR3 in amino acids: CSASGAQPQHF. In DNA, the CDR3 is TGCAGTGCTAGCGGAGCCCAGCCCCAGCATTTT.

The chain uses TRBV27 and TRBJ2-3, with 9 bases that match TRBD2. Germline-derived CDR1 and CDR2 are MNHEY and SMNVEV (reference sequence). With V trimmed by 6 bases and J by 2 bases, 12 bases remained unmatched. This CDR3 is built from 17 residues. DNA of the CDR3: TGTGCCAGCAGCTATATGGAGACTAGCGGTAACACAGATACGCAGTATTTT. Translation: CASSYMETSGNTDTQYF.

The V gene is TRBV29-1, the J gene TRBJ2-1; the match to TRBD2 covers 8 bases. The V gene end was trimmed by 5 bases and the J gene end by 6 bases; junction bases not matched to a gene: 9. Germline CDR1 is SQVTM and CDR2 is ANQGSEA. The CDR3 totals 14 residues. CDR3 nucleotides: TGCAGCGTTAGATCAATAGCGGGGAGCAATGAGCAGTTCTTC. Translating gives CSVRSIAGSNEQFF.

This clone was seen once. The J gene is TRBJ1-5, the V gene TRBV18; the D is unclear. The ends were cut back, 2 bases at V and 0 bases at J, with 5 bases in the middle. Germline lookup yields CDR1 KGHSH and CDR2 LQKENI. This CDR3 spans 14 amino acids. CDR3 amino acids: CASSPSGSNQPQHF. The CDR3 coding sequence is TGTGCCAGCTCACCATCAGGTAGCAATCAGCCCCAGCATTTT.

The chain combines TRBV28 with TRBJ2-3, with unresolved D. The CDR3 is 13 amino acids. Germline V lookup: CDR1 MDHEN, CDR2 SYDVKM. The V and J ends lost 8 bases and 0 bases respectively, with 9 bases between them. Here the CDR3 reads CASARWSTDTQYF. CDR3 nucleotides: TGTGCCAGCGCCCGGTGGAGCACAGATACGCAGTATTTT.